This TCR beta chain emerged from a study of T-cell reconstitution after alpha-beta-depleted transplantation in children. Study-level results: T-cell numbers and diversity, one year after transplant, stemmed largely from T cells that were newly produced. Surviving recipient T cells and thymic progenitors underlay high day-60 TCRbeta diversity in some patients. Several hundred expanded graft clones reportedly were the source of alpha-beta T cells about two months after transplant.

The germline CDR1 and CDR2 sequences are SGHDN and FVKESK. The V and J ends lost 4 bases and 3 bases, in that order; junction bases with no gene match: 7. The CDR3 covers 17 residues. Of note for this clonotype: No antigen is known for it.

Unique molecular identifiers were incorporated during preparation of the TCRbeta library. From the PCR reads, TCRdb called clonotypes with MiXCR, one entry per CDR3 protein. This sample has some 840,000 distinct CDR3 sequences; less than 20% occur once, and the top ten carry approximately 5%. The J gene is TRBJ2-5, the V gene TRBV14, with 14 bases lining up with TRBD2. The source is a male patient between 5 and 17 years old who had a stem cell transplant for acute lymphoblastic leukemia, so the T cells may come from the graft donor. Sequenced here: PBMCs, mostly from graft donor cells, sampled 360 days after TCRalphabeta/CD19-depleted stem cell transplant. In DNA, the CDR3 is TGTGCCAGCAGCCCTCTCCCGGGACTAGCGGGAGAAGAGACCCAGTACTTC. Amino acids: CASSPLPGLAGEETQYF.